This T cell receptor beta chain derives from a study of blood T cell repertoires in COVID-19. Turning to the study itself: Spain, Italy and the United States supplied samples that represented acute and convalescent COVID-19. T cells, B-cell-depleted T cells, or PBMCs supplied cDNA or gDNA.

This CDR3 region has 14 residues. V gave up 1 base and J gave up 6 bases, with 10 bases separating them. Per the germline V gene, CDR1 is SGHNT and CDR2 is YYREEE (reference sequence). This clone was picked up a small number of times. Methods used by the authors: For nucleated cells, counts were estimated from reference gene primer amplification. TCRdb's copy holds only in-frame clones and misses some; the assay was immunoSEQ multiplex PCR. Clonal size and the V and J genes are those of that table, whereas D and trimming came from the DNA. Among a few hundred thousand clones, about 90% were seen once, and the ten largest hold under 2.5%.

J is TRBJ2-2 and V is TRBV5-4; D perhaps matches TRBD1 (5 bases). Sequenced: peripheral blood. The receptor was derived from a man aged 40-49 years with active or convalescent COVID-19. The CDR3 loop is CASSLRGVAGELFF. The CDR3, as DNA: TGTGCCAGCAGCTTGAGGGGTGTGGCCGGGGAGCTGTTTTTT.